The rows below give T cell receptor beta chains drawn from one sample of a study of T-cell reconstitution after alpha-beta-depleted transplantation in children. TCRdb redid the calling of the PCR reads with MiXCR, one entry per CDR3 protein. The sample yields almost 250,000 distinct CDR3 sequences, more than 20% seen once. This sample comprised PBMCs, obtained before TCRalphabeta/CD19-depleted stem cell transplant. The receptors come from a girl aged 2 to 9 with Fanconi anemia, due to receive a stem cell transplant. Each CDR3 is given with its conserved first and last residue.

V gene: TRBV20-1
CDR3 length: 13
J gene: TRBJ2-7
CDR3 protein: CSARGLATYEQYF

V gene: TRBV6-1
CDR3 length: 14
J gene: TRBJ2-3
CDR3 protein: CATKKTVSTDTQYF

V gene: TRBV4-2
CDR3 length: 16
J gene: TRBJ2-1
CDR3 protein: CASSQDFTGSRGEQFF

V gene: TRBV11-2
CDR3 length: 15
J gene: TRBJ2-7
CDR3 protein: CASSLPTGGSYEQYF

V gene: TRBV29-1
CDR3 length: 14
J gene: TRBJ2-5
CDR3 protein: CSVETAGTGETQYF

V gene: TRBV27
CDR3 length: 16
J gene: TRBJ2-4
CDR3 protein: CASSPHRLAGENIQYF

V gene: TRBV20-1
CDR3 length: 15
J gene: TRBJ2-1
CDR3 protein: CSARSNSNRGDEQFF

V gene: TRBV28
CDR3 length: 16
J gene: TRBJ1-3
CDR3 protein: CASSLAGAENGNTIYF

V gene: TRBV20-1
CDR3 length: 15
J gene: TRBJ2-3
CDR3 protein: CSARELALSTDTQYF

V gene: TRBV29-1
CDR3 length: 14
J gene: TRBJ2-5
CDR3 protein: CSGALPGLGETQYF

V gene: TRBV14
CDR3 length: 16
J gene: TRBJ2-4
CDR3 protein: CASSQEIGVGRNIQYF

V gene: TRBV29-1
CDR3 length: 15
J gene: TRBJ2-1
CDR3 protein: CSVEVILSSYNEQFF

V gene: TRBV20-1
CDR3 length: 15
J gene: TRBJ2-4
CDR3 protein: CSARSSGKSKNIQYF

V gene: TRBV20-1
CDR3 length: 15
J gene: TRBJ2-7
CDR3 protein: CSASHGTSVNYEQYF

V gene: TRBV30
CDR3 length: 13
J gene: TRBJ2-6
CDR3 protein: CAWSVGGTNVLTF

V gene: TRBV5-1
CDR3 length: 14
J gene: TRBJ2-7
CDR3 protein: CASSPPGQPYEQYF

V gene: TRBV29-1
CDR3 length: 12
J gene: TRBJ1-1
CDR3 protein: CSGGRRNTEAFF